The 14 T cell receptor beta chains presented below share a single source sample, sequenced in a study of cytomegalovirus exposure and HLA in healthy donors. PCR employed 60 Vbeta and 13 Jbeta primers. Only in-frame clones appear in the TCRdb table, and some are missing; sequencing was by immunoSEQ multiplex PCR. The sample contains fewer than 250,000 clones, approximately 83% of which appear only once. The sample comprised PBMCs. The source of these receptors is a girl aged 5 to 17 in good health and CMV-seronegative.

CDR3 residues: CASSFREARGNEQFF. The CDR3 DNA follows: TGCGCCAGCAGCTTCAGGGAGGCAAGGGGAAATGAGCAGTTCTTC. The chain combines TRBV5-1 with TRBJ2-1; D may be TRBD2 (6 bases). The CDR3 totals 15 residues. The germline V gene encodes CDR1 SGHRS and CDR2 YFSETQ. V lost 2 bases and J 7 bases, leaving 16 bases between the germline ends.

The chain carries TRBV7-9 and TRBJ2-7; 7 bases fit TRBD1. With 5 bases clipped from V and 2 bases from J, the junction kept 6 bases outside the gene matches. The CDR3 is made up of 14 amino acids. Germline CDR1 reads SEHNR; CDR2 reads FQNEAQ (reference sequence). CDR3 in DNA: TGTGCCAGCAGCGCACAGGGGAATACCTACGAGCAGTACTTC. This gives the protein CASSAQGNTYEQYF.

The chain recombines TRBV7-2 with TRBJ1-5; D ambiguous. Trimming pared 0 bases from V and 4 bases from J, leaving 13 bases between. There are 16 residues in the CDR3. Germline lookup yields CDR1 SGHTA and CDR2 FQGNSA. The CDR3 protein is CASSLAGTPGNQPQHF. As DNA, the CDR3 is TGTGCCAGCAGCTTAGCCGGAACCCCGGGGAATCAGCCCCAGCATTTT.

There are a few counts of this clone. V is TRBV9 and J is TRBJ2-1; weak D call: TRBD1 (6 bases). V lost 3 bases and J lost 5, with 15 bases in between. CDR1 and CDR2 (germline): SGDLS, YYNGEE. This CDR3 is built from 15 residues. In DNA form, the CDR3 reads TGTGCCAGCAGCGAGGGTGGCAGGACAGACAATGAGCAGTTCTTC. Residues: CASSEGGRTDNEQFF. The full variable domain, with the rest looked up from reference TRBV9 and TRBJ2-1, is DSGVTQTPKHLITATGQRVTLRCSPRSGDLSVYWYQQSLDQGLQFLIQYYNGEERAKGNILERFSAQQFPDLHSELNLSSLELGDSALYFCASSEGGRTDNEQFFGPGTRLTVL.

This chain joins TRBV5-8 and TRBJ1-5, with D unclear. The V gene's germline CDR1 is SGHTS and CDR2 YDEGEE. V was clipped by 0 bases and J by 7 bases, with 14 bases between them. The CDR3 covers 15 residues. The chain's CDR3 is CASSLELLLRQPQHF. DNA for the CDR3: TGTGCCAGCAGCTTGGAACTGCTCCTGAGACAGCCCCAGCATTTT.

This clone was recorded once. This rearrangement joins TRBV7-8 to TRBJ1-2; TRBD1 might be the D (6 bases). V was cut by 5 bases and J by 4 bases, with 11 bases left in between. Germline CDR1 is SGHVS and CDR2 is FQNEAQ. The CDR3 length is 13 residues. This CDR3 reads CASSPQGTYGYTF. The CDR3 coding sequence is TGTGCCAGCAGCCCACAGGGAACCTATGGCTACACCTTC.

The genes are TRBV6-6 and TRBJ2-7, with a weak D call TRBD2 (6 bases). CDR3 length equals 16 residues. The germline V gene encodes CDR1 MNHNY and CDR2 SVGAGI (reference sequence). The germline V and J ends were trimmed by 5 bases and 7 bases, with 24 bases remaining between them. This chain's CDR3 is CASSRLTGTRNGEQYF. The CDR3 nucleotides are TGTGCCAGCAGTCGACTAACCGGGACTCGAAATGGGGAGCAGTACTTC.

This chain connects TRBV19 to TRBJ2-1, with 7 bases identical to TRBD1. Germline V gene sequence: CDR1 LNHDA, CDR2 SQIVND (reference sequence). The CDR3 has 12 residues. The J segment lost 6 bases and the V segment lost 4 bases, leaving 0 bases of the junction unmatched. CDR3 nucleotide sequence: TGTGCCAGTAGTAACAGGGGCAATGAGCAGTTCTTC. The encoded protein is CASSNRGNEQFF.

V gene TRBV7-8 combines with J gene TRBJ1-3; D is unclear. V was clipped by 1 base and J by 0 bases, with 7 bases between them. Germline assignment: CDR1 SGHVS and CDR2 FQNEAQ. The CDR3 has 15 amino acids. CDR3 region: CASSLEQLSGNTIYF. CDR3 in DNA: TGTGCCAGCAGCTTAGAACAGCTCTCTGGAAACACCATATATTTT. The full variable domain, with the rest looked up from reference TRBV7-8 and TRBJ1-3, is GAGVSQSPRYKVAKRGQDVALRCDPISGHVSLFWYQQALGQGPEFLTYFQNEAQLDKSGLPSDRFFAERPEGSVSTLKIQRTQQEDSAVYLCASSLEQLSGNTIYFGEGSWLTVV.

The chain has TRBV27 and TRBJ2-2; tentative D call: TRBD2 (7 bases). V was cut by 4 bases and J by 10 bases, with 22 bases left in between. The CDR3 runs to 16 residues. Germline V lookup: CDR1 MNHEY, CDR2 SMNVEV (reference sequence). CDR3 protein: CASSSLVAGAPPELFF. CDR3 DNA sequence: TGTGCCAGCAGTTCCCTCGTGGCGGGGGCCCCGCCGGAGCTGTTTTTT.

This chain's CDR3 is CASSPGYSGANVLTF. CDR3 bases: TGTGCCAGCAGTCCAGGCTACTCTGGGGCCAACGTCCTGACTTTC. This rearrangement joins TRBV28 to TRBJ2-6; D not certain. The CDR3 sequence is 15 residues long. The germline V gene encodes CDR1 MDHEN and CDR2 SYDVKM. Trimming stripped 5 bases from V and 0 bases from J, with 8 bases between.

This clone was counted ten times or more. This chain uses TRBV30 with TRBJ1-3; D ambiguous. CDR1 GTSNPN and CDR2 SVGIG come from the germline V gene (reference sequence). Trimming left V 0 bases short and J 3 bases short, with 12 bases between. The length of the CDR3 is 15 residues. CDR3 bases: TGTGCCTGGAGTGTACGAGTAGAGGGTGGAAACACCATATATTTT. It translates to CAWSVRVEGGNTIYF.

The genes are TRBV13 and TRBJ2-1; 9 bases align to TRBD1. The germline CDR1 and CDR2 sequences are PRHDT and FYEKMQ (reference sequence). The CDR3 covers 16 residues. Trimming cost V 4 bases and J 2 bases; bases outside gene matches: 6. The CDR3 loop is CASSSYRDRAYNEQFF. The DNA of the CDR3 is TGTGCCAGCAGCTCATACCGGGACAGGGCCTACAATGAGCAGTTCTTC.

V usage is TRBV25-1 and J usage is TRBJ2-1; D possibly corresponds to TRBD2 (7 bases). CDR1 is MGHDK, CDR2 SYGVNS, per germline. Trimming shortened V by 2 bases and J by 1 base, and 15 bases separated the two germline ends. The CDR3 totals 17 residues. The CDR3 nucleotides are TGTGCCAGCAGTGAAGGAAAAGGGGGGGTGTCCTACAATGAGCAGTTCTTC. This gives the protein CASSEGKGGVSYNEQFF.